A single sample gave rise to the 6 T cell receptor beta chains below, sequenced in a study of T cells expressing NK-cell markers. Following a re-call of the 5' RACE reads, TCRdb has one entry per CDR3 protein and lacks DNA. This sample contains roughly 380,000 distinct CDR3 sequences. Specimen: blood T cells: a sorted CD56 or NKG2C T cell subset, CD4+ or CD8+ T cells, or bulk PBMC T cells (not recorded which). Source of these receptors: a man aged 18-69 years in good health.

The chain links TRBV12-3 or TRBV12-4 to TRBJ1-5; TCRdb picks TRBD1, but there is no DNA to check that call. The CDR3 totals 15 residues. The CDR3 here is CASSGGGVSNQPQHF.

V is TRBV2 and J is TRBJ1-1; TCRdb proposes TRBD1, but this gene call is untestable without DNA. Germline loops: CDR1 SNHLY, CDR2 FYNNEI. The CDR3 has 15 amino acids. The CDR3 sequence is CASSQGQGLNTEAFF.

The CDR3 loop reads CASSTTRAETQYF. V gene TRBV6-1 combines with J gene TRBJ2-5; TCRdb reports TRBD1, a call that lacks DNA to check it against. CDR3 length: 13 residues. Germline V gene data show CDR1 as MNHNS and CDR2 as SASEGT.

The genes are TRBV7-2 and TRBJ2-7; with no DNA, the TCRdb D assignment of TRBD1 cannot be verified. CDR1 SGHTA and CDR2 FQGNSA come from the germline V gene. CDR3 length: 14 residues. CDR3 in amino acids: CASSPRASGYEQYF.

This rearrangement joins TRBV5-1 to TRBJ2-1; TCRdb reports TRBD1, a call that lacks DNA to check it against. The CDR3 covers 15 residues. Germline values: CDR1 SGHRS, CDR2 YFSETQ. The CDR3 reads CASSSQQAGGKEQFF.

This CDR3 is CASSFDPVGELFF. This chain uses TRBV7-9 with TRBJ2-2; TCRdb proposes TRBD1, but this gene call is untestable without DNA. Germline CDR1 is SEHNR and CDR2 is FQNEAQ (reference sequence). The CDR3 spans 13 residues.